The rows below give T cell receptor beta chains drawn from one sample of a study of cytomegalovirus exposure and HLA in healthy donors. Produced via immunoSEQ multiplex PCR; TCRdb's table is partial and in-frame only. Of 130,000 to 150,000 clones listed, roughly 73% are singletons. Sequenced material: PBMCs. Source of these receptors: a human donor in good health. The CDR3 runs from the conserved cysteine through the conserved F or W. D genes are given only for firm matches. Clone sizes are given selectively: once, few, many, or a class where the clone is expanded.

J gene	V gene	D gene	clone size	CDR3 protein	CDR3 DNA
TRBJ1-1	TRBV30	.	.	CAGSGNHPPNTEAFF	TGTGCCGGATCCGGGAACCACCCGCCGAACACTGAAGCTTTCTTT
TRBJ2-2	TRBV13	TRBD1	few	CASSLDDRDRTGELFF	TGTGCCAGCAGCTTAGACGACAGGGACCGCACCGGGGAGCTGTTTTTT
TRBJ2-1	TRBV9	.	.	CASSVFVSGGEQFF	TGTGCCAGCAGCGTATTTGTTAGCGGTGGTGAGCAGTTCTTC
TRBJ1-4	TRBV10-1	.	.	CARTAGHNEKLFF	TGCGCCAGAACCGCAGGGCATAATGAAAAACTGTTTTTT
TRBJ1-3	TRBV5-1	.	few	CASSSGGTGDAGNTIYF	TGCGCCAGCAGCTCGGGGGGTACAGGAGACGCTGGAAACACCATATATTTT
TRBJ2-3	TRBV10-3	.	.	CAISEPKITDTQYF	TGTGCCATCAGTGAGCCTAAGATCACAGATACGCAGTATTTT
TRBJ1-2	TRBV12-5	.	few	CASGLAREGLEGYTF	TGTGCTAGTGGTTTGGCAAGGGAGGGGCTTGAAGGCTACACCTTC
TRBJ2-3	TRBV21-1	.	.	CASSRPSGESTDTQYF	TGTGCCAGCAGCAGACCTAGCGGGGAGAGCACAGATACGCAGTATTTT
TRBJ2-1	TRBV7-2	TRBD2	few	CASSPYSGGIYNEQFF	TGTGCCAGCAGCCCTTATAGCGGGGGGATCTACAATGAGCAGTTCTTC
TRBJ1-2	TRBV6-5	TRBD1	.	CASSNPDRADYGYTF	TGTGCCAGCAGCAACCCCGACAGGGCTGACTATGGCTACACCTTC
TRBJ2-3	TRBV27	.	.	CASSSLLRFTDTQYF	TGTGCCAGCAGTTCCCTCTTACGGTTCACAGATACGCAGTATTTT
TRBJ1-6	TRBV27	.	.	CASRKDETSPLHF	TGTGCCAGTAGAAAGGATGAGACTTCGCCCCTCCACTTT
TRBJ2-7	TRBV27	TRBD2	once	CASSLTSGRGEQYF	TGTGCCAGCAGTCTGACTAGCGGGAGGGGAGAGCAGTACTTC
TRBJ2-7	TRBV11-3	.	.	CASTSQGASYEQYF	TGTGCCAGCACCTCACAAGGGGCGTCCTACGAGCAGTACTTC